These T cell receptor beta chains were read from a single sample in a study of blood T cell repertoires in COVID-19. The protocol was immunoSEQ multiplex PCR, while the TCRdb copy is restricted to in-frame clones and leaves out a portion. This table has over 350,000 clones, 80% to 95% appearing once. Sequencing was carried out using PBMCs or T cells enriched from blood (not recorded which). All receptors derive from a woman between 40 and 50 years old who had been exposed to COVID-19. CDR3s include the opening cysteine and the closing phenylalanine or tryptophan. The order of the fields is V gene, J gene, CDR3 protein.

TRBV19	TRBJ1-1	CASSPSQTGGRGTEAFF
TRBV14	TRBJ1-2	CASSPQTGGTFGYTF
TRBV5-6	TRBJ2-4	CASTQTGTSALAKNIQYF
TRBV29-1	TRBJ1-1	CSVAWPNTEAFF
TRBV3-1/TRBV3-2	TRBJ2-7	CASSQAQGNHEQYF
TRBV3-1/TRBV3-2	TRBJ2-2	CASSQGHATGELFF
TRBV7-9	TRBJ1-6	CASSLEADAAPLHF
TRBV9	TRBJ1-3	CASQTKAGNTIYF
TRBV7-8	TRBJ2-1	CASSLGASAATYNEQFF
TRBV19	TRBJ1-2	CASSTGQPNYGYTF
TRBV13	TRBJ2-1	CASSQLRAAAVSSYNEQFF
TRBV25-1	TRBJ1-6	CASSEFVFRANGGSPLHF
TRBV20-1	TRBJ2-3	CSALVTDTQYF
TRBV12-5	TRBJ1-3	CASGKGLNLSGNTIYF